Below are 16 T cell receptor beta chains sequenced from a single sample in a study of cytomegalovirus exposure and HLA in healthy donors. In the PCR, 60 Vbeta and 13 Jbeta primers were used. Method: immunoSEQ multiplex PCR; TCRdb's copy keeps in-frame clones and lacks some. The data hold tens of thousands of clones, with approximately 71% observed a single time. The specimen was PBMCs. These receptors were obtained from a man aged 50 or older in good health and CMV-seropositive.

The chain has TRBV7-2 and TRBJ2-7, with a weak D call TRBD2 (6 bases). The CDR3 runs 11 residues. Per the germline V gene, CDR1 is SGHTA and CDR2 is FQGNSA. The germline V and J ends were trimmed by 5 bases and 11 bases, with 13 bases remaining between them. The chain's CDR3 is CASSAGSLEYF. The CDR3 region has the DNA TGTGCCAGCAGCGCGGGGTCCTTGGAGTACTTC.

This clone has only a few counts. The genes are TRBV7-2 and TRBJ1-2; the D is unclear. Trimming pared 5 bases from V and 3 bases from J, leaving 16 bases between. The germline V gene has CDR1 SGHTA and CDR2 FQGNSA. This CDR3 has 15 amino acids. The CDR3 loop is CASSPTPSRDYGYTF. CDR3 bases: TGTGCCAGCAGCCCCACCCCTAGCCGAGACTATGGCTACACCTTC.

V is TRBV10-3 and J is TRBJ2-5, with 9 positions matching TRBD1. Losses at the gene ends were 5 bases for V and 5 bases for J; bases not matched to a gene: 9. In germline, CDR1 is ENHRY, CDR2 SYGVKD. The CDR3 totals 15 residues. For the CDR3, the DNA is TGTGCCATCAGTAACCCAACAGGGGGCCTGGAGACCCAGTACTTC. This gives the protein CAISNPTGGLETQYF.

The rearrangement links TRBV7-2 to TRBJ1-1, with TRBD1 matching over 9 bases. CDR3 size: 14 residues. J was trimmed by 5 bases and V by 6 bases; bases with no gene match: 7. Germline CDR1 SGHTA, CDR2 FQGNSA. In DNA, the CDR3 is TGTGCCAGCAGTTCCCGGACAGGGGTTACTGAAGCTTTCTTT. It translates to CASSSRTGVTEAFF.

The V gene is TRBV9, the J gene TRBJ1-4; 8 bases fit TRBD1. The ends lost 6 bases at V and 3 bases at J; junction bases unmatched: 7. Germline CDR1 is SGDLS and CDR2 is YYNGEE. The CDR3 covers 15 residues. CDR3 DNA sequence: TGTGCCAGCAACCCGACAGGGGCCGCTAATGAAAAACTGTTTTTT. Amino acid sequence: CASNPTGAANEKLFF.

The chain employs TRBV18 and TRBJ2-3, with TRBD2 identical over 10 bases. This CDR3 has 16 amino acids. Germline trimming cut 0 bases from V and 1 base from J; bases unmatched to any gene: 1. CDR1 KGHSH and CDR2 LQKENI come from the germline V gene. The CDR3 bases are TGTGCCAGCTCACCACCCCTAGCGGGGGGCACAGATACGCAGTATTTT. As protein: CASSPPLAGGTDTQYF.

The chain has TRBV4-3 and TRBJ2-2; possible D gene TRBD2, 6 bases. CDR1 LGHNA and CDR2 YSLEER come from the germline V gene. CDR3 length equals 15 residues. V lost 0 bases and J lost 7, with 12 bases in between. The CDR3: CASSQDGGRGGELFF. In nucleotides, the CDR3 is TGCGCCAGCAGCCAAGACGGGGGACGGGGCGGGGAGCTGTTTTTT.

This chain uses TRBV28 with TRBJ1-6; 9 positions match TRBD1. V lost 8 bases, J lost 7 bases, and 3 bases stayed unmatched. The CDR3 spans 13 residues. Per germline, CDR1 MDHEN and CDR2 SYDVKM. The CDR3 is CASLGTGNSPLHF. The DNA for the CDR3 is TGTGCCAGCCTTGGGACAGGGAATTCACCCCTCCACTTT.

This clone was counted once. The rearrangement uses TRBV2 and TRBJ1-2; D is perhaps TRBD1 (6 bases). Germline assignment: CDR1 SNHLY and CDR2 FYNNEI. The CDR3 has 12 residues. Between the trimmed V and J ends, which lost 6 bases and 7 bases, there was a span of 12 bases. In DNA, the CDR3 is TGTGCCAGCAGCGCCGACAGGACTGGCTACACCTTC. Protein sequence: CASSADRTGYTF. Filled out from reference TRBV2 and TRBJ1-2, the complete variable domain reads EPEVTQTPSHQVTQMGQEVILRCVPISNHLYFYWYRQILGQKVEFLVSFYNNEISEKSEIFDDQFSVERPDGSNFTLKIRSTKLEDSAMYFCASSADRTGYTFGSGTRLTVV.

The chain recombines TRBV7-2 with TRBJ1-2; D is possibly TRBD1 (5 bases). The ends were cut back, 5 bases at V and 3 bases at J, with 16 bases in the middle. CDR1 is SGHTA and CDR2 is FQGNSA in the germline V gene. This CDR3 spans 15 amino acids. This CDR3 is CASSGQGSWDYGYTF. CDR3 in DNA: TGTGCCAGCAGCGGGCAGGGTAGTTGGGACTATGGCTACACCTTC.

V gene TRBV5-1 combines with J gene TRBJ2-1, with 8 nucleotides matching TRBD1. Germline CDR1 is SGHRS and CDR2 is YFSETQ. V shed 4 bases, J shed 6 bases, and the junction held 9 bases outside the gene matches. The CDR3 is made up of 15 amino acids. CDR3 nucleotide sequence: TGCGCCAGCAGCCGACCCTTTGACAGGGGCAATGAGCAGTTCTTC. Encoded protein: CASSRPFDRGNEQFF.

CDR3 DNA sequence: TGTGCCATCAGTGTTTCTGACAGTAACTATGGCTACACCTTC. This codes for CAISVSDSNYGYTF. The chain uses TRBV10-3 and TRBJ1-2, with a possible D match to TRBD1 (5 bases). The germline V gene has CDR1 ENHRY and CDR2 SYGVKD. Between the trimmed V and J ends, which lost 4 bases and 1 base, there was a span of 10 bases. The CDR3 extends over 14 amino acids.

CDR3 protein: CASSQARGETQYF. In nucleotides, the CDR3 is TGCGCCAGCAGCCAAGCTCGGGGAGAGACCCAGTACTTC. The chain carries TRBV4-1 and TRBJ2-5, with TRBD2 as a possible D gene (5 bases). V was shortened by 1 base and J by 4 bases, with 7 bases between the two germline ends. This CDR3 has 13 residues. CDR1 and CDR2 (germline): MGHRA, YSYEKL.

V usage is TRBV5-4 and J usage is TRBJ2-1; D gene uncertain. The germline gives CDR1 SGHNT, CDR2 YYREEE (reference sequence). This CDR3 region has 12 residues. V was clipped by 9 bases and J by 0 bases, with 7 bases between them. The CDR3 region is CATVSSYNEQFF. CDR3 in DNA: TGTGCCACTGTGAGCTCCTACAATGAGCAGTTCTTC. Drawing the rest from reference TRBV5-4 and TRBJ2-1, the complete variable domain is ETGVTQSPTHLIKTRGQQVTLRCSSQSGHNTVSWYQQALGQGPQFIFQYYREEENGRGNFPPRFSGLQFPNYSSELNVNALELDDSALYLCATVSSYNEQFFGPGTRLTVL.

This sequence joins TRBV28 and TRBJ1-2, with 7 nucleotides matching TRBD1. V was pared by 3 bases and J by 4 bases, with 8 bases of the junction left unmatched. Per the germline V gene, CDR1 is MDHEN and CDR2 is SYDVKM. This CDR3 comprises 15 residues. The CDR3 nucleotides read TGTGCCAGCAGTTTCCAGACAGGGCGGTTCTATGGCTACACCTTC. This encodes CASSFQTGRFYGYTF.

This clone was picked up a small number of times. This rearrangement joins TRBV25-1 to TRBJ1-1; a possible D gene is TRBD1 (5 bases). Trimming shortened V by 4 bases and J by 3 bases, and 12 bases separated the two germline ends. Germline CDR1 and CDR2: MGHDK and SYGVNS. This CDR3 is 14 amino acids long. The CDR3 DNA reads TGTGCCAGCAGTGGGGCCCTAGGGGACACTGAAGCTTTCTTT. Residues: CASSGALGDTEAFF. The variable domain in full, with the rest retrieved from reference TRBV25-1 and TRBJ1-1, is EADIYQTPRYLVIGTGKKITLECSQTMGHDKMYWYQQDPGMELHLIHYSYGVNSTEKGDLSSESTVSRIRTEHFPLTLESARPSHTSQYLCASSGALGDTEAFFGQGTRLTVV.